This paragraph covers one TCR beta chain sequence. What it binds is unknown. The CDR3 length is 16 residues. Germline V gene data show CDR1 as MDHEN and CDR2 as SYDVKM. The V gene lost 2 bases and the J gene lost 4 bases, with 16 bases spanning the gap. The data were obtained in a study of blood T cells in healthy people across ages. Study results and caveats: What prevented conclusive comparison of naive and antigen-experienced cells was that PBMCs were unsorted.

Then a second PCR, running about 7 to 11 cycles, was carried out with a sample-barcoded 5' primer and a J-beta primer mix. With 12 random nucleotides, a template-switch adaptor tagged each individual cDNA molecule. Each sample yielded at least 3 million CDR3-containing paired-end reads. TCRdb redid the calling of the 5' RACE reads with MiXCR, one entry per CDR3 protein. The sample includes about 1.8 million distinct CDR3 sequences, 40% to 55% of them seen just once. The chain combines TRBV28 with TRBJ2-3; D is perhaps TRBD2 (6 bases). This clonotype was obtained from a woman in her 40s in good health. The sequenced material came from blood. CDR3 amino acids: CASSLGGAGVSDTQYF. The CDR3 coding sequence is TGTGCCAGCAGTTTAGGAGGAGCGGGCGTTTCAGATACGCAGTATTTT.